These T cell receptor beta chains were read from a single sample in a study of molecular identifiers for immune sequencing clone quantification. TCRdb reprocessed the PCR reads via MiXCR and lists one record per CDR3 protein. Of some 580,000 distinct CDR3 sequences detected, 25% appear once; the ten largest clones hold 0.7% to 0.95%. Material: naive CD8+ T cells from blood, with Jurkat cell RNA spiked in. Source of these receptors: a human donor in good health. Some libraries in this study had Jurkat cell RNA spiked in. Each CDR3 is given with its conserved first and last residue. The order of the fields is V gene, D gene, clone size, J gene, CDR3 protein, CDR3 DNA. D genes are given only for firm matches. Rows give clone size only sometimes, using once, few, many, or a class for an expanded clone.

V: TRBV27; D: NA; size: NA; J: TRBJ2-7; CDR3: CASSFGPSRVEQYF; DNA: TGTGCCAGCAGTTTCGGACCCAGCAGGGTCGAGCAGTACTTC
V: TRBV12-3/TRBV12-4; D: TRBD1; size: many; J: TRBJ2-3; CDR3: CASTTGSLSSTDTQYF; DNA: TGTGCCAGCACGACAGGGAGTCTTTCCTCCACAGATACGCAGTATTTT
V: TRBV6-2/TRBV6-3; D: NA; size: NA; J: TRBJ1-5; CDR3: CASSPGSRGYGNQPQHF; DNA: TGTGCCAGCAGTCCAGGTAGCAGGGGATATGGCAATCAGCCCCAGCATTTT
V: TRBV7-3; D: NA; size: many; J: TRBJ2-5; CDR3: CASSLYPVADWREETQYF; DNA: TGTGCCAGCAGCTTATACCCAGTAGCGGACTGGAGGGAAGAGACCCAGTACTTC
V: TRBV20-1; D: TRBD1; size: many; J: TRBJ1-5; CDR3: CSARDRDRTKFNQPQHF; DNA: TGCAGTGCTAGAGACCGGGACAGAACGAAATTCAATCAGCCCCAGCATTTT
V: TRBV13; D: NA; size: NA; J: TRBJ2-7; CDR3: CASSFQRDGTYEQYF; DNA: TGTGCCAGCAGCTTTCAAAGGGACGGAACCTACGAGCAGTACTTC
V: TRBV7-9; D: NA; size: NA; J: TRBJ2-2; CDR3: CASSPKSGQNTGELFF; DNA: TGTGCCAGCAGCCCGAAGTCGGGGCAAAACACCGGGGAGCTGTTTTTT
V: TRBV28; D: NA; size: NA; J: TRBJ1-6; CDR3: CASSSTPYRAGGSPLHF; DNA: TGTGCCAGCAGTTCCACCCCCTATAGAGCGGGCGGATCACCCCTCCACTTT
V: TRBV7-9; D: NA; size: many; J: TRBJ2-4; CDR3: CASSLAAAAIQYF; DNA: TGTGCCAGCAGCTTAGCGGCGGCGGCCATTCAGTACTTC
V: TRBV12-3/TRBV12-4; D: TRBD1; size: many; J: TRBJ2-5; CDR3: CASSHGQGSETQYF; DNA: TGTGCCAGCAGCCATGGACAGGGCAGTGAGACCCAGTACTTC
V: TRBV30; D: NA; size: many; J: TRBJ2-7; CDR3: CAWSAGLEQYF; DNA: TGTGCCTGGAGTGCGGGGTTAGAGCAGTACTTC
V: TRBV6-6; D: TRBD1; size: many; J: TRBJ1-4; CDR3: CASNSGTEKITTNEKLFF; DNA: TGTGCCAGCAATTCCGGGACAGAGAAGATAACAACTAATGAAAAACTGTTTTTT
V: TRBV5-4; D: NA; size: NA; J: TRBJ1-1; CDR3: CASSLRQNTAAFF; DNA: TGTGCCAGCAGCTTAAGACAAAACACTGCAGCTTTCTTT
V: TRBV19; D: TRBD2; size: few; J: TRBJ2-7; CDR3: CASNQLAGASEQYF; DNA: TGTGCCAGTAACCAGCTAGCGGGAGCTAGCGAGCAGTACTTC
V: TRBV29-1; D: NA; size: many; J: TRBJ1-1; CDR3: CSVEDQGAGTEAFF; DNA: TGCAGCGTTGAAGATCAGGGCGCCGGTACTGAAGCTTTCTTT
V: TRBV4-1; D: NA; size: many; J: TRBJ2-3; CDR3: CASSQVGGDPTDTQYF; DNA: TGCGCCAGCAGCCAAGTCGGCGGGGACCCCACAGATACGCAGTATTTT
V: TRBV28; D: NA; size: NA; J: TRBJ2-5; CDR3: CASSLRPEGGETQYF; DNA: TGTGCCAGCAGTTTACGGCCTGAGGGGGGGGAGACCCAGTACTTC
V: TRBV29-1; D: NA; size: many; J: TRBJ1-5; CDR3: CSAGEANQPQHF; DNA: TGCAGCGCGGGGGAAGCGAATCAGCCCCAGCATTTT
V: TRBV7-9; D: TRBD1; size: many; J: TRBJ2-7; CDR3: CASSSGTGYDEQYF; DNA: TGTGCCAGCAGCTCCGGGACAGGGTACGACGAGCAGTACTTC
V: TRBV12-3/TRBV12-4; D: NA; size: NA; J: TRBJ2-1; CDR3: CASRSGCNEQFF; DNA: TGTGCCAGCCGATCAGGGTGCAATGAGCAGTTCTTC
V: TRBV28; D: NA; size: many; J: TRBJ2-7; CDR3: CASSRGFSEAYEQYF; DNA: TGTGCCAGCAGCAGGGGTTTTAGCGAGGCCTACGAGCAGTACTTC
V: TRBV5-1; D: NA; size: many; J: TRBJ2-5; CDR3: CASSQPPDRIQETQYF; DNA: TGCGCCAGCAGCCAACCGCCCGACAGGATCCAAGAGACCCAGTACTTC
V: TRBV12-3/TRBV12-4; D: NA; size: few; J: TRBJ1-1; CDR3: CASSSVLEVDTEAFF; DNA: TGTGCCAGCAGTTCTGTTTTAGAGGTTGACACTGAAGCTTTCTTT
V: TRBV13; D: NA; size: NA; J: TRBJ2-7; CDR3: CASSLGPGARNEQYF; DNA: TGTGCCAGCAGCTTAGGTCCTGGCGCCAGGAACGAGCAGTACTTC
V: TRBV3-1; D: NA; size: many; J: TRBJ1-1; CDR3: CASSQDGPVGTEAFF; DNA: TGTGCCAGCAGCCAAGATGGGCCGGTTGGCACTGAAGCTTTCTTT
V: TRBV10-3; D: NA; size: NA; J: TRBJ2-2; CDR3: CAVSDNANTGELFF; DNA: TGTGCCGTCAGTGACAACGCGAACACCGGGGAGCTGTTTTTT
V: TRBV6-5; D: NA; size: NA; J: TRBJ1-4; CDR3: CASSYSDSPNEKLVF; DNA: TGTGCCAGCAGTTACTCGGACAGCCCGAATGAAAAACTGGTTTTT
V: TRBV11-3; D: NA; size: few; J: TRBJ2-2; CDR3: CASSARAFRSDPGMTNTGELFF; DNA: TGTGCCAGCAGCGCCAGGGCGTTCAGGTCCGACCCCGGGATGACGAACACCGGGGAGCTGTTTTTT
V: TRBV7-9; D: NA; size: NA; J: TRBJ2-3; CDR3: CASSLNRRGTDTQYF; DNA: TGTGCCAGCAGCTTAAACCGGCGGGGCACAGATACGCAGTATTTT